This record concerns one TCR beta chain sequence. This specimen belongs to a study of shared T cell receptors in the human thymus. Profiling relied on immunoSEQ multiplex PCR, and the TCRdb table lists in-frame clones only, not all of them. There are more than 550,000 clones in the sample; 80% to 90% occur only once, and around 0.0094% lies in the top ten. The sample was also reused in another study, on human thymus T cells.

The receptor was isolated from a girl less than two years old with a congenital heart defect. Specimen: thymocytes.

The CDR3: CSVEVWTGGEESPLNTEAFF. The DNA for the CDR3 is TGCAGCGTTGAAGTTTGGACAGGGGGGGAGGAGAGTCCGCTGAACACTGAAGCTTTCTTT. V is TRBV29-1 and J is TRBJ1-1; 10 bases are shared with TRBD1. Germline trimming cut 1 base from V and 0 bases from J; bases unmatched to any gene: 17. Germline V gene data show CDR1 as SQVTM and CDR2 as ANQGSEA. The CDR3 contains 20 residues.